Listed below are T cell receptor beta chains from one sample, sequenced in a study of blood T cell repertoires in COVID-19. Assay used: immunoSEQ multiplex PCR; TCRdb lists only in-frame clones, some missing. This table has over 20,000 clones, 80% to 90% appearing once. Input material: peripheral blood. The receptors here all came from a man aged 65 to 85 with active COVID-19. The CDR3 runs from the conserved cysteine through the conserved F or W.

17	TRBV5-1	TRBJ1-4	CASSPQPRTGGSEKLFF
14	TRBV6-5	TRBJ2-1	CASSFDRAYNEQFF
14	TRBV19	TRBJ1-2	CASSGQGRIYGYTF
16	TRBV5-1	TRBJ2-2	CASSLDGSANTGELFF
15	TRBV5-5	TRBJ2-3	CASSQTGKSTDTQYF
15	TRBV7-2	TRBJ1-2	CASSLARGQDYGYTF
14	TRBV5-1	TRBJ1-1	CASSLQDWGTEAFF
16	TRBV7-9	TRBJ1-2	CASSLTTTEPLYGYTF
16	TRBV6-2/TRBV6-3	TRBJ2-1	CASSPLAGGLGGEQFF
14	TRBV20-1	TRBJ1-5	CSANDRGPNQPQHF
12	TRBV2	TRBJ2-7	CASRGAAYEQYF
13	TRBV5-6	TRBJ2-2	CASSLGGPGELFF
16	TRBV5-6	TRBJ1-5	CASSLYTRQADQPQHF
14	TRBV5-4	TRBJ1-2	CASSQDRGYYGYTF
16	TRBV4-1	TRBJ2-1	CASSHLTSGSNNEQFF
15	TRBV18	TRBJ2-2	CASSPRDSTTGELFF
14	TRBV10-1	TRBJ2-2	CASRLSVNSRELFF
13	TRBV5-8	TRBJ2-4	CASSLGYQNIQYF
16	TRBV7-6	TRBJ1-3	CASSSGTGGSGNTIYF
11	TRBV20-1	TRBJ1-4	CSCPRSGKLFF
15	TRBV5-1	TRBJ2-1	CASSPRDRGNNEQFF
16	TRBV5-8	TRBJ1-5	CASSLYRGRSNQPQHF
15	TRBV5-1	TRBJ2-5	CASSDRDRGQETQYF
14	TRBV19	TRBJ1-1	CASSLRGMNTEAFF
15	TRBV25-1	TRBJ2-1	CASSAAGGYYNEQFF
12	TRBV6-5	TRBJ2-1	CASLQGYNEQFF
17	TRBV5-1	TRBJ2-2	CASSPGPGQGDTGELFF
12	TRBV6-5	TRBJ1-1	CASSRPSTEAFF
14	TRBV6-5	TRBJ1-1	CASSKTTGDTEAFF
18	TRBV5-5	TRBJ1-5	CASSPTPDRASVNQPQHF
15	TRBV18	TRBJ2-2	CASSPRDSPTGELFF
15	TRBV27	TRBJ2-5	CASRRQLGAQETQYF
13	TRBV7-6	TRBJ2-3	CASSLLRTDTQYF
15	TRBV19	TRBJ2-1	CASSMEGVSYNEQFF
15	TRBV9	TRBJ1-2	CASSVRQTANYGYTF
16	TRBV7-6	TRBJ2-1	CASSLVWTSFGNEQFF
16	TRBV20-1	TRBJ1-4	CSASSHGTGTFEKLFF
18	TRBV29-1	TRBJ2-1	CSVAGLAALESSYNEQFF
16	TRBV30	TRBJ2-3	CAWSLGLAGQGDTQYF
16	TRBV7-2	TRBJ2-5	CASSRRLAGSQETQYF
16	TRBV6-1	TRBJ1-5	CASSASNQGAKQPQHF
15	TRBV9	TRBJ1-3	CASSPRQGSGNTIYF
13	TRBV5-1	TRBJ2-3	CASSLDYTDTQYF
18	TRBV4-2	TRBJ2-1	CASSPGLAGGPEGNEQFF
11	TRBV19	TRBJ1-1	CASKANTEAFF
14	TRBV20-1	TRBJ1-2	CSASLGHLNYGYTF
15	TRBV2	TRBJ1-6	CASRNRDRGNSPLHF
15	TRBV5-1	TRBJ1-4	CASSLDRGQDEKLFF
14	TRBV25-1	TRBJ1-4	CASRDMQTNEKLFF
15	TRBV12-5	TRBJ1-2	CASGFGVSGVGGYTF